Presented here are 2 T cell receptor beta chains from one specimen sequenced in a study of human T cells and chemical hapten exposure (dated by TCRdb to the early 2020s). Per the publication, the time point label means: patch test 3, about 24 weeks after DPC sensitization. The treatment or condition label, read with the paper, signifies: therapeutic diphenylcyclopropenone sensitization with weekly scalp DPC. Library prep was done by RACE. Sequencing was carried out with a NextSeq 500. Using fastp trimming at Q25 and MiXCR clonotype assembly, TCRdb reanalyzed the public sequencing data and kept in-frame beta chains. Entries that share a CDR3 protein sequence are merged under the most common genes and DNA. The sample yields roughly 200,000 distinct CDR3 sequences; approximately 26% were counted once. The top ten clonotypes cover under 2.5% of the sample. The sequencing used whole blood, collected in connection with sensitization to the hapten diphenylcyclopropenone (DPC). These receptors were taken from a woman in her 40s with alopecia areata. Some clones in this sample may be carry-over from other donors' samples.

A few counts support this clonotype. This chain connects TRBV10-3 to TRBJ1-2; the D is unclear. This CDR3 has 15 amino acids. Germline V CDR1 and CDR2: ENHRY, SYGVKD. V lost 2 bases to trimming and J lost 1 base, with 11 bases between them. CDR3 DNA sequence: TGTGCCATCAGTGAGCCACGTTTCTTTAACTATGGCTACACCTTC. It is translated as CAISEPRFFNYGYTF.

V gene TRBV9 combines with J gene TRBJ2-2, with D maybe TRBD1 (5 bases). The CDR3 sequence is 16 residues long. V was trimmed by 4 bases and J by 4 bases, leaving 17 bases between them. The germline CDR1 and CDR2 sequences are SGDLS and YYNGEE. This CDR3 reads CASSSSWSGATGELFF. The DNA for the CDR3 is TGTGCCAGCAGCTCGAGCTGGAGTGGGGCCACCGGGGAGCTGTTTTTT.